Below are 15 T cell receptor beta chains sequenced from a single sample in a study of Graves' ophthalmopathy and Graves' hyperthyroidism. Amplification from RNA transcripts yielded the TCR beta CDR3 regions. First-round RT-PCR employed HTBI primers, with a second-round multiplex PCR after it. TCRdb itself ran the multiplex PCR reads through MiXCR, one entry per CDR3 protein. The table has about 620,000 distinct CDR3 sequences, 20% to 25% seen once. What was sequenced was peripheral blood. The source is a woman aged 18-30 years with stable Graves' hyperthyroidism. Some clones in this sample may be carry-over from other donors' samples.

The chain carries TRBV6-1 and TRBJ1-1, with D possibly being TRBD1 (5 bases). V was clipped by 8 bases and J by 6 bases, with 16 bases between them. The CDR3 is 13 amino acids. Germline V CDR1 and CDR2: MNHNS, SASEGT. The CDR3 DNA follows: TGTGCCAGCGGCGAGGGGCTCGCCGCTGAAGCTTTCTTT. Its translation is CASGEGLAAEAFF.

This clonotype was found many times. V is TRBV6-1 and J is TRBJ1-1; the D is unclear. The CDR3 runs 13 residues. In germline, CDR1 is MNHNS, CDR2 SASEGT. V lost 6 bases and J 0 bases, leaving 8 bases between the germline ends. The CDR3 coding sequence is TGTGCCAGCAGGCTTAGTATGAACACTGAAGCTTTCTTT. Translation gives CASRLSMNTEAFF.

The CDR3 spells CASTGTTHGNTIYF. In nucleotides, the CDR3 is TGTGCCAGCACTGGGACCACTCATGGAAACACCATATATTTT. The chain combines TRBV6-1 with TRBJ1-3; D perhaps matches TRBD1 (5 bases). From germline, CDR1 is MNHNS and CDR2 SASEGT. The V gene lost 7 bases and the J gene lost 3 bases, with 13 bases spanning the gap. The CDR3 sequence is 14 residues long.

This chain uses TRBV12-3 or TRBV12-4 with TRBJ2-7; D may be TRBD1 (5 bases). The CDR3 extends over 13 amino acids. The V end lost 7 bases, the J end lost 7 bases, and 17 bases lay between the germline ends. CDR3 nucleotide sequence: TGTGCCAGCACCCGTAAGGTGGGGCAAGAGCAGTACTTC. It codes for CASTRKVGQEQYF.

This clonotype came up many times. V gene TRBV6-1 combines with J gene TRBJ2-4, with D perhaps given as TRBD1 or TRBD2 (5 bases each). The germline V gene encodes CDR1 MNHNS and CDR2 SASEGT. Trimming took off 6 bases at V and 9 bases at J, with 18 bases between the two ends. CDR3 length equals 14 residues. The CDR3 loop is CASSSPGPQGIQYF. The DNA of the CDR3 is TGTGCCAGCAGCTCACCGGGACCCCAGGGCATTCAGTACTTC.

In this sample, this clonotype turned up many times. The V call is TRBV30, the J call TRBJ2-7, with D possibly matching TRBD1 (6 bases). This CDR3 is 14 amino acids long. CDR1 GTSNPN and CDR2 SVGIG come from the germline V gene (reference sequence). V shed 2 bases and J shed 5 bases, with 16 bases lying between them. The CDR3 reads CAWSPTGVRNEQYF. The DNA of the CDR3 is TGTGCCTGGAGTCCGACAGGAGTAAGAAACGAGCAGTACTTC.

This clonotype was recorded at least ten times. The gene calls are TRBV18 and TRBJ1-1; D not certain. Looked up from germline, CDR1 is KGHSH and CDR2 is LQKENI. The CDR3 runs 14 residues. The ends were cut back, 2 bases at V and 4 bases at J, with 11 bases in the middle. CDR3 amino acids: CASSPARGGTEAFF. Written as DNA, the CDR3 is TGTGCCAGCTCACCAGCCCGGGGTGGCACTGAAGCTTTCTTT.

This clonotype has ten or more counts. J is TRBJ1-1 and V is TRBV6-1; tentative D call: TRBD1 (6 bases). Germline assignment: CDR1 MNHNS and CDR2 SASEGT. This CDR3 is 15 amino acids long. V lost 3 bases, J lost 1 base, and 12 bases lay in between. In nucleotides, the CDR3 is TGTGCCAGCAGTGACAAGGGACACACGAACACTGAAGCTTTCTTT. Amino acids: CASSDKGHTNTEAFF.

This clonotype was observed at least ten times. This chain links TRBV6-1 with TRBJ1-2; perhaps TRBD1 as D (5 bases). The germline CDR1 and CDR2 sequences are MNHNS and SASEGT. V shed 7 bases and J shed 7 bases, with 10 bases lying between them. This CDR3 region has 11 residues. CDR3 sequence (DNA): TGTGCCAGCAAACAGAGGGGTGGCTACACCTTC. Protein sequence: CASKQRGGYTF.

The table lists this clonotype with many counts. The chain couples TRBV10-3 to TRBJ1-1; D unclear. The CDR3 loop spans 13 amino acids. Trimming left V 3 bases short and J 3 bases short, with 8 bases between. Germline assignment: CDR1 ENHRY and CDR2 SYGVKD. The CDR3 DNA is TGTGCCATCAGTGAACAGACGCACACTGAAGCTTTCTTT. Residues: CAISEQTHTEAFF.

This clonotype has more than one count but fewer than ten. The chain uses TRBV7-2 and TRBJ2-3; 8 bases are shared with TRBD1. The V gene's germline CDR1 is SGHTA and CDR2 FQGNSA. The CDR3 is 13 amino acids. J gave up 5 bases and V 3 bases, and 1 base lay outside the gene matches. CDR3 coding DNA: TGTGCCAGCAGCTTTGACAGGGGAGATACGCAGTATTTT. It translates to CASSFDRGDTQYF.

V and J are TRBV6-1 and TRBJ2-5; TRBD2 aligns across 7 bases. With V trimmed by 3 bases and J by 7 bases, 11 bases remained unmatched. Germline V gene sequence: CDR1 MNHNS, CDR2 SASEGT. The CDR3 is made up of 15 amino acids. CDR3 residues: CASSEFWGGDGTQYF. CDR3 bases: TGTGCCAGCAGTGAGTTTTGGGGAGGGGATGGGACCCAGTACTTC.

This clonotype was seen only a few times. The chain couples TRBV20-1 to TRBJ2-7; D gene ambiguous. In germline, CDR1 is DFQATT, CDR2 SNEGSKA (reference sequence). Between the trimmed V and J ends, which lost 3 bases and 2 bases, there was a span of 14 bases. CDR3 length equals 14 residues. CDR3: CSARMPWGAYEQYF. CDR3 DNA: TGCAGTGCTAGGATGCCGTGGGGTGCCTACGAGCAGTACTTC.

This clonotype occurred a few times. The CDR3 DNA reads TGTGCCAGCTCGCCGGTTGGGGGCACGAGCACAGATACGCAGTATTTT. Protein sequence: CASSPVGGTSTDTQYF. The chain carries TRBV18 and TRBJ2-3; possibly TRBD1 for D (6 bases). Trimming left V 6 bases short and J 0 bases short, with 16 bases between. The CDR3 consists of 16 residues. Germline V gene data show CDR1 as KGHSH and CDR2 as LQKENI.

This clonotype was seen at least ten times. V and J are TRBV2 and TRBJ1-1; D gene ambiguous. Trimming cost V 3 bases and J 7 bases, with 15 bases left between them. The CDR3 contains 14 residues. Germline CDR1 is SNHLY and CDR2 is FYNNEI. CDR3 sequence: CASSDIRGGGEAFF. The CDR3 bases are TGTGCCAGCAGTGATATCCGGGGTGGTGGTGAAGCTTTCTTT.